This T cell receptor beta chain was retrieved from a study of blood T cells in healthy people across ages (dated by TCRdb to between 2014 and 2017). Turning to the overall study: In model experiments, template switching captured about one uniquely barcoded TCR beta cDNA molecule for every two T cells. Age-related changes in TCR beta repertoire diversity were measured in the study by deep sequencing normalized with unique cDNA molecular identifiers. The donors were divided into four age groups: young (average around 16 years), middle-aged (approximately 39), aged (about 62) and long-lived (roughly 86). To avoid experimental bias, donors of different ages were randomly spread across the sequencing lanes. The study analyzed two additional independent replicas of 1 million unique cDNA reads from the same blood draw for two donors, one aged 18 to 30 and one aged 80 or older. Beyond this particular receptor, the publication reports: Observed TCR beta diversity correlated strongly with the percentage of naive T cells measured by flow cytometry. The CMV infection status of donors was not known, potentially confounding age-related changes in expanded clonotypes. Compared with the aged group, the long-lived group had more naive CD4+ T cells, fewer expanded clones and increased TCR diversity, suggesting age selection. Observed TCR beta diversity per million T cells fell roughly linearly with age, and a significant reduction was already apparent by age around 40. Since profiling was done on bulk unsorted PBMCs, naive and antigen-experienced compartments could not be conclusively compared. Total diversity estimates from one million sequenced T cells were considered lower bounds and underestimates.

Systemically healthy Caucasian individuals from Russia, approximately 39 in total and aged about 6 to 95 years, were included as donors. Each donor gave ten milliliters of peripheral blood, collected into EDTA-treated Vacutainer tubes. Ficoll-Paque density-gradient centrifugation was used to isolate PBMCs, with at least 7 million obtained per sample. Total RNA, at least 5 micrograms per sample, was extracted from PBMCs with Trizol reagent. For every donor, flow cytometry on a PBMC aliquot measured the percentage of naive CD45RAhigh/CD27high T cells. In regard to this clonotype: There is no known antigen for this receptor. No base qualities exist here, and no much larger clone lies one base off it.

The germline V gene (reference sequence) sets CDR1 to GTSNPN and CDR2 to SVGIG. Deletion took 0 bases off V and 5 bases off J, with a span of 13 bases between the germline ends. From the cysteine up to the phenylalanine, the CDR3 has a length of 15 residues. CDR3 DNA is the only sequence kept; it has 45 bases, read in frame from the first base. Preparation of the library involved 5' RACE. Sequencing instrument: Illumina HiSeq 2500. A second PCR of about 7 to 12 cycles was run with a J-beta primer mix and a sample-barcoded 5' primer. Each TCR beta cDNA molecule received a unique molecular identifier from a template-switch 5' adaptor carrying 12 random nucleotides. At least 3 million CDR3-containing paired-end reads were obtained from each sample. First-strand cDNA was synthesized from all RNA with the Mint cDNA synthesis kit, primed by a TRBC-specific oligonucleotide. Following uracil-DNA glycosylase treatment, a first 18-cycle PCR with universal primers M1SS and BC2_uni_R was performed on all cDNA. The authors' analysis ran thus. For normalization, 1 million high-quality reads were randomly selected from each sample, with every read carrying a distinct molecular identifier. Instead of being binned into consensus sequences, reads that shared molecular identifiers were thrown out. MiTCR, set to a Q25 quality threshold and the strictest error-elimination algorithm, was used for CDR3 identification, clonotype clustering and error correction. A nonparametric unseen species model with Euler transformation was used to estimate a lower bound on total TCR beta diversity. TCRdb ran its own pipeline on the public reads, namely fastp trimming at Q25 and MiXCR clone calling, and kept in-frame beta chains. Rows with one shared CDR3 protein collapse into an entry with the most common genes and DNA. The V and J calls come from TCRdb's annotation, not from the publication. The sample table lists about 780,000 distinct CDR3 sequences, less than 60% of them with a count of one. The top ten clonotypes cover 15% to 20% of the sample.

The specimen sequenced was blood. This chain joins TRBV30 to TRBJ2-2; TRBD2 is a possible D gene, resting on 5 matching bases. The receptor's source is a man older than 75 in good health. The nucleotide sequence is given as TGTGCCTGGAGTGTACTTAGCGAAATTACCGGGGAGCTGTTTTTT. This translates into CAWSVLSEITGELFF.